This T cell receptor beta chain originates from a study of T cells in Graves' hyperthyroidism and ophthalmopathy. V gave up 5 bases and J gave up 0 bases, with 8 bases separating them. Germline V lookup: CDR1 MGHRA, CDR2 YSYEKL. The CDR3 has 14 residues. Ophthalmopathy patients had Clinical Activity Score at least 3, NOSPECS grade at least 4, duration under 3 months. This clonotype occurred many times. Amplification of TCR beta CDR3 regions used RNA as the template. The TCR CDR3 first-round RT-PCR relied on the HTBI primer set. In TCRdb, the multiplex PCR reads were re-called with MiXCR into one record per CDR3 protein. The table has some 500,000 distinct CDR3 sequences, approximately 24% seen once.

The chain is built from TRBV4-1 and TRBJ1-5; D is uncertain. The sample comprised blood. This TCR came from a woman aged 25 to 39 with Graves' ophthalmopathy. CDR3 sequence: CASSSGPSNQPQHF. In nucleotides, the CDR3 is TGCGCCAGCAGCTCCGGGCCTAGCAATCAGCCCCAGCATTTT.